This T cell receptor beta chain is drawn from a study of shared clonotypes between healthy human individuals. Study-level information: Aged between 18 and 49, the donors were a couple of women and three men.

Nashville, Tennessee was home to all donors, each a Caucasian adult. The method was immunoSEQ multiplex PCR; TCRdb's version includes in-frame clones alone and lacks a portion of them. This table holds some 980,000 clones, over 75% found once. V lost 1 base to trimming and J lost 11 bases; unmatched junction nucleotides: 8. The CDR3 loop spans 15 amino acids. Germline V gene lookup returns CDR1 MNHEY and CDR2 SVGAGI. The chain uses TRBV6-5 and TRBJ1-4; 9 positions agree with TRBD1. This TCR was recovered from a young man in good health. The sequencing sample was made of memory CD4+ T cells sorted from blood. As for subset: CD45RA-negative fraction. The CDR3 region has the DNA TGTGCCAGCAGTTACTTTCTACAGGGGGCCGGGAAACTGTTTTTT. It codes for CASSYFLQGAGKLFF.